This TCR beta chain was found in a study of CD8 T cells in Susac syndrome (dated by TCRdb to the late 2010s). About the full investigation: Among the sequenced Susac syndrome patients, about 6 had clinically active disease and roughly 8 were in clinical remission. At blood withdrawal, Susac syndrome patients were either therapy-naive, taking corticosteroids (in some cases with IVIg as well), or taking IVIg alone. Whether CD8+ T cell activation and differentiation in Susac syndrome was antigen driven was tested using repertoire sequencing. Paper-wide results and their limitations: The CD4+ T cell repertoire of patients with Susac syndrome showed no detectable clonal expansion. The number of individuals in the TCR sequencing and HLA analysis was recognized as being relatively small.

Peripheral blood CD8+ and CD4+ T cells from healthy donors, Susac syndrome patients and multiple sclerosis patients were profiled by high-throughput TCR beta sequencing. Recently defined diagnostic criteria for definite or probable disease were met by the Susac syndrome patients. Bulk CD8+ and CD4+ T cells were purified magnetically by negative isolation, whereas CD8+ TEMRA cells were enriched by FACS. Blood was drawn into EDTA tubes, processed within 24 hours, and PBMCs were isolated by density gradient centrifugation. PBMCs destined for TCR sequencing were cryopreserved in liquid nitrogen and later thawed in a 37 °C water bath. A purity of at least 90% was achieved for sorted or isolated CD4+, CD8+ and CD8+ TEMRA cells. The V and J ends are trimmed by 2 bases and 7 bases, leaving 9 bases between them. The CDR3, from cysteine to phenylalanine, totals 11 residues. Only the CDR3 part of the read is kept: 33 bases, read in frame from the first base. CDR1 DFQATT and CDR2 SNEGSKA are derived from the germline V gene (reference sequence).

RNA was extracted with the RNeasy kit and 0.5 to 1 ug was reverse transcribed using random hexamers. TCR beta CDR3 regions were amplified with the immunoSEQ multiplex PCR assay covering 54 Vbeta and 13 Jbeta segments. PCR amplification bias was corrected by using a synthetic template baseline for primer optimization and computational correction. In the authors' own workflow: Reads were assigned to V, D and J genes according to IMGT and analyzed in immunoSEQ Analyzer, with only productive sequences retained. Clonality was calculated as one minus the Shannon entropy normalized by log2 of the number of productive unique sequences. For each patient and control, public and private clones were evaluated within the 100 most prevalent clones. A clone was defined as Susac-specific if it was absent from the healthy and MS cohorts, from roughly 980 published viral clones and from other ImmuneACCESS disease sequences. In-frame beta chains were kept once TCRdb had trimmed the public reads at Q25 with fastp and called clones with MiXCR. All rows with the same CDR3 protein become a single entry with the most common DNA and genes. TCRdb, rather than the study authors, made the V and J calls. This sample lists hundreds of thousands of distinct CDR3 sequences; approximately 94% were detected once. Around 0.15% of the sample is held by the ten biggest clonotypes.

Comment on this clonotype: It lacks a known antigen. Per-nucleotide qualities are absent, and no much larger clonotype sits a single base away.

The TCR was taken from a human donor with Susac syndrome. This chain joins TRBV20-1 to TRBJ2-7; the D gene is perhaps TRBD1, from 5 matching bases. Material for sequencing was CD4+ T cells from PBMCs. The bases are TGCAGTGCTAGACGGGCAGGGGAGCAGTACTTC. Its product reads: CSARRAGEQYF.